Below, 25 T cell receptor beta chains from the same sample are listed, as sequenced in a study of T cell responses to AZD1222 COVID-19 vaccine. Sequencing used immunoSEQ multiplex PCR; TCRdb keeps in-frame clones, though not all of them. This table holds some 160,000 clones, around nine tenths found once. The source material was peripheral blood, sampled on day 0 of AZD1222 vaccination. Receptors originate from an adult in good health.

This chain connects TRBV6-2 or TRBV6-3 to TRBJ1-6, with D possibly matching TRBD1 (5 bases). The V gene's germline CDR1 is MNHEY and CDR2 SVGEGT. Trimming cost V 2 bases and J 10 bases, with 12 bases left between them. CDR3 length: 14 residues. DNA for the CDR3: TGTGCCAGCAGTTACCGGGTGGGGGACTCACCCCTCCACTTT. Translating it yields CASSYRVGDSPLHF.

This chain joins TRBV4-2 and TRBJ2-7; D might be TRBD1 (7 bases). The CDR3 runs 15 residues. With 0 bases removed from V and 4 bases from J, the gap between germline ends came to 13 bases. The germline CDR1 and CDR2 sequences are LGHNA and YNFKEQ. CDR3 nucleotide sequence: TGTGCCAGCAGCCAAGATGGGCAGGGGGGTTACGAGCAGTACTTC. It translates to CASSQDGQGGYEQYF.

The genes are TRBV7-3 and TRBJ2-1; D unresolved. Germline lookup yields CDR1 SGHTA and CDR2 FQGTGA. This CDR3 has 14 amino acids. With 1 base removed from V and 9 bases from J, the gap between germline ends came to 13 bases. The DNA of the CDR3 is TGTGCCAGCAGCTTAATCGGCGCAGGCCGTGAGCAGTTCTTC. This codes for CASSLIGAGREQFF.

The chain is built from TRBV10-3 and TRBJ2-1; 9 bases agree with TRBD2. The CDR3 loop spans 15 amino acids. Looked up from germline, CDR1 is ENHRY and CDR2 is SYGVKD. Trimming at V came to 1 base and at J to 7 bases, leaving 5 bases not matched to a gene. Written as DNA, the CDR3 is TGTGCCATCAGTGAGTTCTCTAGCGGGGTGAATGAGCAGTTCTTC. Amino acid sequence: CAISEFSSGVNEQFF.

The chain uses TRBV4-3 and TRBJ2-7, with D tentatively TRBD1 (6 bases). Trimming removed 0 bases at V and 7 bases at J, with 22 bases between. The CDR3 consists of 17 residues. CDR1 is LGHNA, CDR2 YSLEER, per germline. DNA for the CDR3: TGCGCCAGCAGCCAAGATTTCTCCCCGGGACCAGGGGTAGAGCAGTACTTC. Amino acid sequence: CASSQDFSPGPGVEQYF.

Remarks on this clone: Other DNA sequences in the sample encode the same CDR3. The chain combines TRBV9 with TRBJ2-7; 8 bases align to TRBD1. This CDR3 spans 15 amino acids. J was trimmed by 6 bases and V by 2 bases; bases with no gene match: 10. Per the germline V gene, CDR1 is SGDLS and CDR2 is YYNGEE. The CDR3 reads CASSVGGQGVSEQYF. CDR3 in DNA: TGTGCCAGCAGCGTGGGAGGACAGGGCGTCTCCGAGCAGTACTTC.

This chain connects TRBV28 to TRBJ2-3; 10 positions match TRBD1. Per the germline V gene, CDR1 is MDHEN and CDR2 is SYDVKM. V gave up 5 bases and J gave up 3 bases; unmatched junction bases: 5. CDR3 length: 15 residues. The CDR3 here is CASSTGQGVTDTQYF. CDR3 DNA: TGTGCCAGCAGTACCGGACAGGGGGTGACAGATACGCAGTATTTT.

The CDR3 sequence is CASSRGGTGAPQYF. CDR3 DNA sequence: TGTGCCAGCAGCCGGGGGGGGACAGGGGCCCCACAGTACTTC. The gene calls are TRBV6-1 and TRBJ2-5; 10 bases are shared with TRBD1. This CDR3 has 14 residues. Trimming removed 6 bases from V and 11 bases from J; junction bases left unmatched: 12. The germline gives CDR1 MNHNS, CDR2 SASEGT.

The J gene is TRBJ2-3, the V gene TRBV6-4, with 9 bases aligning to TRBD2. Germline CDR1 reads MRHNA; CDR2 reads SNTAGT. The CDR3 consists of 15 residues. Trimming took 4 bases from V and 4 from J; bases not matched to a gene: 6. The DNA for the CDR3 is TGTGCCAGCAGTGTAGCAGCGGGAGGTGCAGATACGCAGTATTTT. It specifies CASSVAAGGADTQYF.

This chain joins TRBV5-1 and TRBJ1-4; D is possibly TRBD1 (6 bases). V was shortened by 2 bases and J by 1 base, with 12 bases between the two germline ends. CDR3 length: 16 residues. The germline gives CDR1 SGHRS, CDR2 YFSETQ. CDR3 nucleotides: TGCGCCAGCAGCTTTTTTGGGGGGCAAACTAATGAAAAACTGTTTTTT. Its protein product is CASSFFGGQTNEKLFF.

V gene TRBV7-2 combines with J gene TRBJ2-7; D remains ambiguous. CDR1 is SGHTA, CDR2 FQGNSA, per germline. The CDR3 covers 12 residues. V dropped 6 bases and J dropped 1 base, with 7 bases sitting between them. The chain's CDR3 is CASSLTSYEQYF. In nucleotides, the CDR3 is TGTGCCAGCAGTCTCACTTCCTACGAGCAGTACTTC.

The CDR3, as DNA: TGTGCCAGCAGCTTGGGAGGACTAGGAGAAGATACGCAGTATTTT. This sequence encodes CASSLGGLGEDTQYF. The chain is built from TRBV5-4 and TRBJ2-3, with 7 nucleotides matching TRBD2. In germline, CDR1 is SGHNT, CDR2 YYREEE (reference sequence). V was pared by 0 bases and J by 5 bases, with 6 bases of the junction left unmatched. The CDR3 extends over 15 amino acids.

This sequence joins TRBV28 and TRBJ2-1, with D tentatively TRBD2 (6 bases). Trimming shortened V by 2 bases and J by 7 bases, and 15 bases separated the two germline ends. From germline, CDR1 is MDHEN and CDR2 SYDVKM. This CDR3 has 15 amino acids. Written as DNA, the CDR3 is TGTGCCAGCAGTTTACAGGACTACCCTCGTAATGAGCAGTTCTTC. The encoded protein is CASSLQDYPRNEQFF.

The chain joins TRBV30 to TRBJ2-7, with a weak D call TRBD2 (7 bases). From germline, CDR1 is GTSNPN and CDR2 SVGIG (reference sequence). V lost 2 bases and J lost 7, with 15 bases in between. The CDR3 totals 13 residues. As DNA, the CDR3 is TGTGCCTGGAGTCATCGGGGGGCTCTGGAGCAGTACTTC. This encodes CAWSHRGALEQYF.

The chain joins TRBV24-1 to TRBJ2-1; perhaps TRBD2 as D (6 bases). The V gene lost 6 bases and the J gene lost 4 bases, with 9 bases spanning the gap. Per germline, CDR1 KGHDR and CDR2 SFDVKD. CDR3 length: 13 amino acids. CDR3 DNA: TGTGCCACCAGTCGCGGGGAGTACAATGAGCAGTTCTTC. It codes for CATSRGEYNEQFF.

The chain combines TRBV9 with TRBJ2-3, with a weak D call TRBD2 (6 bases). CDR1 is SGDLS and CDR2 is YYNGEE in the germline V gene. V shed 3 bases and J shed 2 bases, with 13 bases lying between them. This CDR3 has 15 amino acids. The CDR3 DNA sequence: TGTGCCAGCAGCGGGGGGACTCTTATCACAGATACGCAGTATTTT. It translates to CASSGGTLITDTQYF. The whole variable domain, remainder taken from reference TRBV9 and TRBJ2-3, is DSGVTQTPKHLITATGQRVTLRCSPRSGDLSVYWYQQSLDQGLQFLIQYYNGEERAKGNILERFSAQQFPDLHSELNLSSLELGDSALYFCASSGGTLITDTQYFGPGTRLTVL.

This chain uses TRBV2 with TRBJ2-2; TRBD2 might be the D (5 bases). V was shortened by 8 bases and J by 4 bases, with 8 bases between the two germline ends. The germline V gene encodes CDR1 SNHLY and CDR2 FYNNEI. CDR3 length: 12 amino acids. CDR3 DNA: TGTGCCAGCGGACTTGGCACCGGGGAGCTGTTTTTT. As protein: CASGLGTGELFF. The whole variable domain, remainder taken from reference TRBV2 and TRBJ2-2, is EPEVTQTPSHQVTQMGQEVILRCVPISNHLYFYWYRQILGQKVEFLVSFYNNEISEKSEIFDDQFSVERPDGSNFTLKIRSTKLEDSAMYFCASGLGTGELFFGEGSRLTVL.

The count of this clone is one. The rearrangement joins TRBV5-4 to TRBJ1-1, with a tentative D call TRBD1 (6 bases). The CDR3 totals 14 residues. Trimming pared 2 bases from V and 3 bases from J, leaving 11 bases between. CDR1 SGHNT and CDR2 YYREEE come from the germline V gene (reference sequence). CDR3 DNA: TGTGCCAGCAGCTTCGCGGGGGCCGACACTGAAGCTTTCTTT. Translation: CASSFAGADTEAFF. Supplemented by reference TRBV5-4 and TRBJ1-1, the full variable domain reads ETGVTQSPTHLIKTRGQQVTLRCSSQSGHNTVSWYQQALGQGPQFIFQYYREEENGRGNFPPRFSGLQFPNYSSELNVNALELDDSALYLCASSFAGADTEAFFGQGTRLTVV.

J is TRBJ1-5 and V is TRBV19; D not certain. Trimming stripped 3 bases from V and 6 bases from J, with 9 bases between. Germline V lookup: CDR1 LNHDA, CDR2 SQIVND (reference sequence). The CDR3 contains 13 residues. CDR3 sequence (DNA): TGTGCCAGTAGTATCGAGGGCGGTCAGCCCCAGCATTTT. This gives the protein CASSIEGGQPQHF.

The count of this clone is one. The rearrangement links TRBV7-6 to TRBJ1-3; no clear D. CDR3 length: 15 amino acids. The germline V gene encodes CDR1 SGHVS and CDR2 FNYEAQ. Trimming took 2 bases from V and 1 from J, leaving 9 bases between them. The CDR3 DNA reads TGTGCCAGCAGCTTATACAAAACTTCTGGAAACACCATATATTTT. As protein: CASSLYKTSGNTIYF. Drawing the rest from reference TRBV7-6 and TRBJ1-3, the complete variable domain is GAGVSQSPRYKVTKRGQDVALRCDPISGHVSLYWYRQALGQGPEFLTYFNYEAQQDKSGLPNDRFSAERPEGSISTLTIQRTEQRDSAMYRCASSLYKTSGNTIYFGEGSWLTVV.

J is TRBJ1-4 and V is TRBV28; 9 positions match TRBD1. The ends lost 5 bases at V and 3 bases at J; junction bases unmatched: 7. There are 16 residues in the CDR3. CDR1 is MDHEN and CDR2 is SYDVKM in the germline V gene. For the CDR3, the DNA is TGTGCCAGCAGTGTGGGGGGGACAGGGTCTAATGAAAAACTGTTTTTT. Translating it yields CASSVGGTGSNEKLFF.

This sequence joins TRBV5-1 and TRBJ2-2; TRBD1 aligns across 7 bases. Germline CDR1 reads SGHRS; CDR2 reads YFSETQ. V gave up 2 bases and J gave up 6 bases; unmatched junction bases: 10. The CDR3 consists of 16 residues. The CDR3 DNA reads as TGCGCCAGCAGCTTAAATACAGGGGCGAGCGCCGGGGAGCTGTTTTTT. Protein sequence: CASSLNTGASAGELFF.

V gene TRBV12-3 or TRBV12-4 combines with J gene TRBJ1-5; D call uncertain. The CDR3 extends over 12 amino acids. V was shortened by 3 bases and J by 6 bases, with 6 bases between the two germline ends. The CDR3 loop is CASSFEGQPQHF. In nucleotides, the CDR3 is TGTGCCAGCAGTTTCGAGGGTCAGCCCCAGCATTTT.

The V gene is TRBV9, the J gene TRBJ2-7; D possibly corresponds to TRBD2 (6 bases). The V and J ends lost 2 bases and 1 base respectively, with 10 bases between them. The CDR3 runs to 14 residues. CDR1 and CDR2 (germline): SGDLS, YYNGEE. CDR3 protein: CASSVRDWSYEQYF. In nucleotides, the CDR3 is TGTGCCAGCAGCGTCCGGGACTGGTCCTACGAGCAGTACTTC.

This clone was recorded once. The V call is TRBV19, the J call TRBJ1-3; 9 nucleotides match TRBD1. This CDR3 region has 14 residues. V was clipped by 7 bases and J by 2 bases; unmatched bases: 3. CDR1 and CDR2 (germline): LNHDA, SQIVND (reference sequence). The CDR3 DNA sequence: TGTGCCAGTACCAGGGACAGGGCTGGAAACACCATATATTTT. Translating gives CASTRDRAGNTIYF.